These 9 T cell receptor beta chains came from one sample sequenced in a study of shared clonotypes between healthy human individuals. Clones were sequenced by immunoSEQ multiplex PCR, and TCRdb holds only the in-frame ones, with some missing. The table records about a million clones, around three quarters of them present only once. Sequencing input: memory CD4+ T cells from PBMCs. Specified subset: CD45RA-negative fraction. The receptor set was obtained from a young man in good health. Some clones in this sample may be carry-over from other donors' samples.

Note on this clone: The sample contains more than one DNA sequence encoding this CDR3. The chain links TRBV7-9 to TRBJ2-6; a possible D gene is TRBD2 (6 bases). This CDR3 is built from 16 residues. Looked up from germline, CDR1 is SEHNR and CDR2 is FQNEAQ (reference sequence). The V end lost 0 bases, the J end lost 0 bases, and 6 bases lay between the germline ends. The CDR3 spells CASSLAGGSGANVLTF. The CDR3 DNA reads TGTGCCAGCAGCTTAGCGGGGGGCTCTGGGGCCAACGTCCTGACTTTC.

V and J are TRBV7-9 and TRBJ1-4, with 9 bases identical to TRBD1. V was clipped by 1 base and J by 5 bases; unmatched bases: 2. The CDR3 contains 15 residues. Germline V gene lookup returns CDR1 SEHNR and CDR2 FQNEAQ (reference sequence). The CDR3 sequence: CASSLGDRENEKLFF. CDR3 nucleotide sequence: TGTGCCAGCAGCTTAGGGGACAGGGAAAATGAAAAACTGTTTTTT.

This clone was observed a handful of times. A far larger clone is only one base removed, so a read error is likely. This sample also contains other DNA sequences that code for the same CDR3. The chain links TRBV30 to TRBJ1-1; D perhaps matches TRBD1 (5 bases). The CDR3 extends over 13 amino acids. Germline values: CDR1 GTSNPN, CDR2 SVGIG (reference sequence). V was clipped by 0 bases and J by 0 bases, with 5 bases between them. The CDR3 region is CAWSVGVNTEAFF. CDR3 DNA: TGTGCCTGGAGTGTAGGGGTGAACACTGAAGCTTTCTTT.

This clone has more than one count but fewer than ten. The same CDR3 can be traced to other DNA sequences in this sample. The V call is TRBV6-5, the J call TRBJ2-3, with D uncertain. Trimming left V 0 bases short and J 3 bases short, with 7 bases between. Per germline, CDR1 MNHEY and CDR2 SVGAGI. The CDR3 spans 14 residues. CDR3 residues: CASSYSRSTDTQYF. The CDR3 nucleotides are TGTGCCAGCAGTTACTCGAGGTCGACAGATACGCAGTATTTT.

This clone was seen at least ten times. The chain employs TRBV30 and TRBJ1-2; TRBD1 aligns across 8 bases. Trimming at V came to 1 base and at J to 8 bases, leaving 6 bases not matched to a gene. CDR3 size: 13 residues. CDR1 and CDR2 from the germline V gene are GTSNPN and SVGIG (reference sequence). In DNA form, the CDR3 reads TGTGCCTGGAGTGCGGACAGGGTAAAAGGCTACACCTTC. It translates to CAWSADRVKGYTF.

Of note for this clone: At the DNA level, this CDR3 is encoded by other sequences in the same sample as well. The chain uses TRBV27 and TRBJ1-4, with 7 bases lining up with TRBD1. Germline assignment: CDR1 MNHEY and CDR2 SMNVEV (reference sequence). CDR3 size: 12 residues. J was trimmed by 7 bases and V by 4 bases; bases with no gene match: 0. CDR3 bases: TGTGCCAGCAGTTCAGGGGGTGAAAAACTGTTTTTT. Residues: CASSSGGEKLFF. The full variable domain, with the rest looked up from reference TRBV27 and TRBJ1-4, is EAQVTQNPRYLITVTGKKLTVTCSQNMNHEYMSWYRQDPGLGLRQIYYSMNVEVTDKGDVPEGYKVSRKEKRNFPLILESPSPNQTSLYFCASSSGGEKLFFGSGTQLSVL.

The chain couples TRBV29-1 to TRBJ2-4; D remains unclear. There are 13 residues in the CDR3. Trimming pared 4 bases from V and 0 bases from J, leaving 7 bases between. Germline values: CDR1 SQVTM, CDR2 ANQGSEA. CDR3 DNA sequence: TGCAGCGTTGCCCCTCTAGCCAAAAACATTCAGTACTTC. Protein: CSVAPLAKNIQYF.

CDR3 nucleotide sequence: TGTGCCAGCTCACCAATGGGACTAGCGGGAGGGCCAGCCAATGAGCAGTTCTTC. Translated, it gives CASSPMGLAGGPANEQFF. This chain connects TRBV18 to TRBJ2-1; TRBD2 matches 16 bases. J lost 6 bases, V lost 2 bases, and 7 bases had no gene match. Germline CDR1 and CDR2: KGHSH and LQKENI. This CDR3 spans 18 amino acids.

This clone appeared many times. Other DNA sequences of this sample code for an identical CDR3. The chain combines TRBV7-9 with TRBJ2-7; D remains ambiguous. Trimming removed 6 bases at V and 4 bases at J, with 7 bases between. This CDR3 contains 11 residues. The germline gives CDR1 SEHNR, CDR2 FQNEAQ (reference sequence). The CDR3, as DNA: TGTGCCAGCAGTTCTAGGTACGAGCAGTACTTC. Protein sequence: CASSSRYEQYF.